One and the same sample provided the 27 T cell receptor beta chains below, sequenced in a study of blood T cell repertoires in COVID-19. Repertoires were generated with immunoSEQ multiplex PCR, while TCRdb's copy carries only in-frame clones and drops some. The table lists approximately 160,000 clones, approximately 84% of them singletons. The specimen sequenced was peripheral blood. Receptors were obtained from a man aged 18 to 30 with active or convalescent COVID-19.

The chain couples TRBV9 to TRBJ1-2; D is perhaps TRBD1 (5 bases). The CDR3 totals 13 residues. The germline CDR1 and CDR2 sequences are SGDLS and YYNGEE. V gave up 3 bases and J gave up 2 bases, with 8 bases separating them. DNA of the CDR3: TGTGCCAGCAGCGCACAGGAAAACTATGGCTACACCTTC. Translated: CASSAQENYGYTF.

This clone was counted once. The chain recombines TRBV7-9 with TRBJ2-7; D is uncertain. The CDR3 covers 14 residues. Trimming removed 0 bases from V and 3 bases from J, with 9 bases in between. From germline, CDR1 is SEHNR and CDR2 FQNEAQ (reference sequence). Here the CDR3 reads CASSLAPLLYEQYF. The CDR3 DNA reads TGTGCCAGCAGCTTAGCTCCCCTACTCTACGAGCAGTACTTC.

The J gene is TRBJ2-2, the V gene TRBV21-1; TRBD2, the table's D call, lacks a check against the DNA. TRBV21-1 is a listed pseudogene. This CDR3 has 15 amino acids. CDR3 bases: TGTGCCAGCAGCAAAAAGGAAGGAGGCACCGGGGAGCTGTTTTTT. Its translation: CASSKKEGGTGELFF.

This clone was seen a single time. The DNA for the CDR3 is TGTGCCAGCAGCTTAGATATACTAGCGGGAAACATTCAGTACTTC. It codes for CASSLDILAGNIQYF. The gene calls are TRBV11-2 and TRBJ2-4; 9 bases are a match to TRBD2. This CDR3 has 15 amino acids. V shed 0 bases and J 6 bases; nucleotides not matched to a gene: 3. Germline V gives CDR1 SGHAT, CDR2 FQNNGV.

This clone was picked up a small number of times. This chain joins TRBV5-1 and TRBJ1-6; D might be TRBD1 (5 bases). Germline CDR1 and CDR2: SGHRS and YFSETQ. The CDR3 length is 15 residues. Trimming took 4 bases from V and 9 from J, leaving 17 bases between them. CDR3 protein: CASSREGTSGSPLHF. In DNA, the CDR3 is TGCGCCAGCAGCCGGGAGGGGACGTCTGGTTCACCCCTCCACTTT.

The V call is TRBV5-1, the J call TRBJ2-3; maybe TRBD1 (5 bases). V shed 0 bases and J shed 10 bases, with 18 bases lying between them. The CDR3 covers 15 residues. From germline, CDR1 is SGHRS and CDR2 YFSETQ. The CDR3 loop is CASSLGQGVVVAQYF. For the CDR3, the DNA is TGCGCCAGCAGCTTGGGGCAAGGGGTTGTAGTGGCGCAGTATTTT.

This clone was seen only once. The rearrangement uses TRBV11-3 and TRBJ2-1; a weak D match, TRBD1 (5 bases). The CDR3 contains 14 residues. Germline CDR1 is SGHNT and CDR2 is YENEEA. V was trimmed by 2 bases and J by 5 bases, leaving 10 bases between them. The CDR3 nucleotides read TGTGCCAGCAGCTTAACCAGGGCGGACAATGAGCAGTTCTTC. It translates to CASSLTRADNEQFF.

The chain has TRBV13 and TRBJ1-5; 8 bases map to TRBD1. This CDR3 is built from 15 residues. V trimming: 0 bases; J trimming: 7 bases; junction bases outside the gene matches: 5. Germline V gene data show CDR1 as PRHDT and CDR2 as FYEKMQ (reference sequence). The CDR3 nucleotides are TGTGCCAGCAGCTTAGGGCAGGGGGCTGAGCAGCCCCAGCATTTT. Its protein is CASSLGQGAEQPQHF. The full variable domain, with the rest looked up from reference TRBV13 and TRBJ1-5, is AAGVIQSPRHLIKEKRETATLKCYPIPRHDTVYWYQQGPGQDPQFLISFYEKMQSDKGSIPDRFSAQQFSDYHSELNMSSLELGDSALYFCASSLGQGAEQPQHFGDGTRLSIL.

This rearrangement joins TRBV5-1 to TRBJ2-7; D is possibly TRBD1 (6 bases). The CDR3 loop spans 15 amino acids. In germline, CDR1 is SGHRS, CDR2 YFSETQ. Trimming took 4 bases from V and 6 from J, leaving 20 bases between them. CDR3 bases: TGCGCCAGCAGCCCCACCGGGACAATGAGACGCGAGCAGTACTTC. Its protein product is CASSPTGTMRREQYF.

The J gene is TRBJ2-5, the V gene TRBV6-2 or TRBV6-3; D perhaps matches TRBD1 (6 bases). The DNA end favors TRBJ2-7, so the J call may be wrong. Germline V gives CDR1 MNHEY, CDR2 SVGEGT. The CDR3 runs to 15 residues. CDR3 in DNA: TGTGCCAGCAGTTACGGAACAGGGACCTCATACGAGCAGTACTTC. As protein: CASSYGTGTSYEQYF.

This sequence joins TRBV4-1 and TRBJ2-7, with D possibly matching TRBD1 (6 bases). V lost 3 bases to trimming and J lost 1 base, with 10 bases between them. Germline CDR1 MGHRA, CDR2 YSYEKL. The CDR3 sequence is 14 residues long. The CDR3, as DNA: TGCGCCAGCAGCCATACAGGGAGTTCCTACGAGCAGTACTTC. Residues: CASSHTGSSYEQYF.

V and J are TRBV19 and TRBJ1-3; TRBD1 might be the D (5 bases). The CDR3 extends over 16 amino acids. Trimming took 3 bases from V and 5 from J, leaving 17 bases between them. Germline CDR1 is LNHDA and CDR2 is SQIVND (reference sequence). Here the CDR3 reads CASSISSWGERNTIYF. DNA of the CDR3: TGTGCCAGTAGTATCTCGTCTTGGGGGGAAAGAAACACCATATATTTT.

The gene calls are TRBV27 and TRBJ1-4, with TRBD1 as a possible D gene (6 bases). The V gene lost 8 bases and the J gene lost 4 bases, with 14 bases spanning the gap. Per germline, CDR1 MNHEY and CDR2 SMNVEV (reference sequence). The CDR3 length is 14 residues. In DNA, the CDR3 is TGTGCCAGCGGCTCAGGGGCGGGTAATGAAAAACTGTTTTTT. Translated: CASGSGAGNEKLFF.

The chain uses TRBV5-4 and TRBJ1-1, with 11 bases that match TRBD1. The J segment lost 7 bases and the V segment lost 4 bases, leaving 6 bases of the junction unmatched. This CDR3 has 14 residues. Germline V gives CDR1 SGHNT, CDR2 YYREEE (reference sequence). CDR3: CASSLGQGAREAFF. CDR3 DNA: TGTGCCAGCAGCCTAGGACAGGGGGCGCGTGAAGCTTTCTTT.

V is TRBV7-2 and J is TRBJ2-7, with D possibly being TRBD1 (5 bases). V was shortened by 5 bases and J by 7 bases, with 21 bases between the two germline ends. CDR3 length: 15 amino acids. CDR1 is SGHTA and CDR2 is FQGNSA in the germline V gene. The CDR3 is CASSLDSTVPTEQYF. Written as DNA, the CDR3 is TGTGCCAGCAGCCTCGACAGCACAGTTCCGACAGAGCAGTACTTC.

The CDR3 nucleotides read TGTGCCATCAGTGCCGACAGGGGAGGGACAGAAAGGAACACTGAAGCTTTCTTT. This sequence encodes CAISADRGGTERNTEAFF. The V call is TRBV10-3, the J call TRBJ1-1, with 8 positions matching TRBD1. The trim removed 4 bases at V and 1 base at J, leaving 14 bases unmatched. Germline CDR1 and CDR2: ENHRY and SYGVKD. This CDR3 has 18 amino acids.

CDR3 coding DNA: TGTGCCAGCAGCTCCCCAGGGAATTCACCCCTCCACTTT. Protein: CASSSPGNSPLHF. V and J are TRBV7-8 and TRBJ1-6, with D perhaps TRBD1 (5 bases). Germline CDR1 reads SGHVS; CDR2 reads FQNEAQ. The CDR3 has 13 amino acids. Trimming took off 4 bases at V and 7 bases at J, with 8 bases between the two ends.

This clone was observed once. The CDR3 DNA reads as TGTGCCAGCAGCCCCACGACAGGGAGGCGTTACGAGCAGTACTTC. The encoded protein is CASSPTTGRRYEQYF. The chain has TRBV7-9 and TRBJ2-7; perhaps TRBD1 as D (7 bases). Germline V CDR1 and CDR2: SEHNR, FQNEAQ (reference sequence). The ends were cut back, 5 bases at V and 4 bases at J, with 18 bases in the middle. The CDR3 extends over 15 amino acids.

The V and J genes are TRBV29-1 and TRBJ2-1, with 7 nucleotides matching TRBD1. This CDR3 is built from 12 residues. Germline values: CDR1 SQVTM, CDR2 ANQGSEA. V lost 6 bases to trimming and J lost 4 bases; unmatched junction nucleotides: 3. This CDR3 reads CSVGTDYNEQFF. The CDR3, as DNA: TGCAGCGTCGGGACAGATTACAATGAGCAGTTCTTC.

V gene TRBV27 combines with J gene TRBJ2-2; 9 nucleotides align to TRBD1. Germline assignment: CDR1 MNHEY and CDR2 SMNVEV (reference sequence). V dropped 2 bases and J dropped 7; count of bases not matched to a gene: 11. There are 17 residues in the CDR3. The CDR3 bases are TGTGCCAGCAGTTTAGCCCGGGACAGGGCGAACGACGGGGAGCTGTTTTTT. Translation gives CASSLARDRANDGELFF.

V usage is TRBV19 and J usage is TRBJ2-3; 9 bases align to TRBD2. The V gene end was trimmed by 3 bases and the J gene end by 6 bases; junction bases not matched to a gene: 7. CDR1 LNHDA and CDR2 SQIVND come from the germline V gene (reference sequence). There are 15 residues in the CDR3. The DNA of the CDR3 is TGTGCCAGTAGTATCGCGGGGGGGCGAAGGGATACGCAGTATTTT. It encodes CASSIAGGRRDTQYF.

The CDR3 DNA follows: TGTGCCAGCAGCCCGACTGGCGGGGGGGCTGGTTACAATGAGCAGTTCTTC. Protein: CASSPTGGGAGYNEQFF. The chain links TRBV11-2 to TRBJ2-1; 9 bases are shared with TRBD2. This CDR3 has 17 amino acids. Germline V gene data show CDR1 as SGHAT and CDR2 as FQNNGV. J was trimmed by 4 bases and V by 5 bases; bases with no gene match: 12. Based on the CDR3 plus reference TRBV11-2 and TRBJ2-1, the full variable domain is EAGVAQSPRYKIIEKRQSVAFWCNPISGHATLYWYQQILGQGPKLLIQFQNNGVVDDSQLPKDRFSAERLKGVDSTLKIQPAKLEDSAVYLCASSPTGGGAGYNEQFFGPGTRLTVL.

There are a few counts of this clone. The chain links TRBV7-9 to TRBJ2-6; TRBD2 might be the D (7 bases). Germline CDR1 reads SEHNR; CDR2 reads FQNEAQ (reference sequence). The CDR3 spans 19 residues. The V end lost 0 bases, the J end lost 0 bases, and 15 bases lay between the germline ends. CDR3 sequence reads: CASSLAGASGSSGANVLTF. The CDR3 region has the DNA TGTGCCAGCAGCTTAGCGGGGGCTAGCGGTAGCTCTGGGGCCAACGTCCTGACTTTC.

This chain uses TRBV18 with TRBJ2-7, with 8 bases that match TRBD1. The junction had 5 bases not matched to a gene; V was cut back by 5 bases and J by 2 bases. This CDR3 region has 14 residues. The germline gives CDR1 KGHSH, CDR2 LQKENI. CDR3 nucleotides: TGTGCCAGCTCAAGGACAGGGTCTGCCTACGAGCAGTACTTC. It translates to CASSRTGSAYEQYF. The full variable domain, its missing parts supplied by reference TRBV18 and TRBJ2-7, is NAGVMQNPRHLVRRRGQEARLRCSPMKGHSHVYWYRQLPEEGLKFMVYLQKENIIDESGMPKERFSAEFPKEGPSILRIQQVVRGDSAAYFCASSRTGSAYEQYFGPGTRLTVT.

The V and J genes are TRBV6-5 and TRBJ2-3, with D tentatively TRBD2 (5 bases). CDR3 length: 14 amino acids. Germline lookup yields CDR1 MNHEY and CDR2 SVGAGI. V gave up 7 bases and J gave up 7 bases, with 18 bases separating them. The DNA for the CDR3 is TGTGCCAGCAAACTCGACGGAGGTAGGAATACGCAGTATTTT. It is translated as CASKLDGGRNTQYF.

This clone turned up a few times. The rearrangement links TRBV5-4 to TRBJ1-2; 11 nucleotides line up with TRBD1. V was clipped by 4 bases and J by 3 bases; unmatched bases: 2. Germline lookup yields CDR1 SGHNT and CDR2 YYREEE (reference sequence). The CDR3 spans 14 residues. CDR3 sequence reads: CASSRGQGDYGYTF. DNA for the CDR3: TGTGCCAGCAGCCGGGGACAGGGGGACTATGGCTACACCTTC.

The chain is built from TRBV2 and TRBJ2-7; D ambiguous. The CDR3 has 12 amino acids. V lost 7 bases and J 0 bases, leaving 7 bases between the germline ends. Per the germline V gene, CDR1 is SNHLY and CDR2 is FYNNEI. CDR3 coding DNA: TGTGCCAGCAAGCGAGGCTCCTACGAGCAGTACTTC. Its protein product is CASKRGSYEQYF.